These 11 T cell receptor beta chains were sequenced from one sample in a study of cytomegalovirus exposure and HLA in healthy donors. PCR was performed using 60 Vbeta and 13 Jbeta primers. Assay: immunoSEQ multiplex PCR; the TCRdb copy retains only in-frame clones and omits some. The sample yields around 78,000 clones, 65% to 80% seen once. The sequenced sample consisted of PBMCs. The receptor set was obtained from a woman in her 40s in good health and CMV-seropositive.

There are a few counts of this clone. V is TRBV6-1 and J is TRBJ1-1, with D uncertain. With 2 bases removed from V and 5 bases from J, the gap between germline ends came to 9 bases. CDR3 length: 13 residues. Looked up from germline, CDR1 is MNHNS and CDR2 is SASEGT. The CDR3 here is CASSESVSTEAFF. CDR3 coding DNA: TGTGCCAGCAGTGAATCGGTATCGACTGAAGCTTTCTTT.

The chain links TRBV5-1 to TRBJ1-5; D gene uncertain. Germline V gene sequence: CDR1 SGHRS, CDR2 YFSETQ. V lost 0 bases and J 2 bases, leaving 6 bases between the germline ends. The CDR3 totals 14 residues. The CDR3, as DNA: TGCGCCAGCAGCTTGGTTCCCGGCAATCAGCCCCAGCATTTT. Its protein product is CASSLVPGNQPQHF. The full variable domain, with the rest looked up from reference TRBV5-1 and TRBJ1-5, is KAGVTQTPRYLIKTRGQQVTLSCSPISGHRSVSWYQQTPGQGLQFLFEYFSETQRNKGNFPGRFSGRQFSNSRSEMNVSTLELGDSALYLCASSLVPGNQPQHFGDGTRLSIL.

V usage is TRBV6-5 and J usage is TRBJ1-2, with D possibly being TRBD1 (5 bases). V was clipped by 4 bases and J by 2 bases, with 14 bases between them. CDR1 is MNHEY and CDR2 is SVGAGI in the germline V gene. The CDR3 is 15 amino acids. The CDR3 DNA reads as TGTGCCAGCAGTTCCGGGGGACGGATGAACTATGGCTACACCTTC. Translation gives CASSSGGRMNYGYTF.

The chain recombines TRBV30 with TRBJ1-1; D not resolved. Germline assignment: CDR1 GTSNPN and CDR2 SVGIG (reference sequence). The CDR3 consists of 15 residues. V lost 0 bases to trimming and J lost 11 bases, with 22 bases between them. CDR3 protein: CAWSVLRPGFSRAFF. CDR3 sequence (DNA): TGTGCCTGGAGTGTACTCCGACCGGGGTTTTCCCGGGCTTTCTTT.

The gene calls are TRBV7-9 and TRBJ2-2; 8 bases align to TRBD2. The CDR3 loop spans 17 amino acids. With V trimmed by 3 bases and J by 5 bases, 11 bases remained unmatched. Looked up from germline, CDR1 is SEHNR and CDR2 is FQNEAQ (reference sequence). For the CDR3, the DNA is TGTGCCAGCAGCTTGACAGACGGGGGGGCCGGAACCGGGGAGCTGTTTTTT. This encodes CASSLTDGGAGTGELFF. The entire variable domain, with the rest obtained from reference TRBV7-9 and TRBJ2-2, is as follows: DTGVSQNPRHKITKRGQNVTFRCDPISEHNRLYWYRQTLGQGPEFLTYFQNEAQLEKSRLLSDRFSAERPKGSFSTLEIQRTEQGDSAMYLCASSLTDGGAGTGELFFGEGSRLTVL.

The rearrangement joins TRBV6-5 to TRBJ2-7; TRBD1 agrees at 7 bases. The CDR3 is 15 amino acids. CDR1 and CDR2 from the germline V gene are MNHEY and SVGAGI. V was pared by 2 bases and J by 3 bases, with 7 bases of the junction left unmatched. The CDR3 here is CASSYSTAGGYEQYF. In DNA form, the CDR3 reads TGTGCCAGCAGTTACAGTACGGCAGGGGGCTACGAGCAGTACTTC.

The rearrangement joins TRBV7-8 to TRBJ2-7, with 13 bases matching TRBD2. This CDR3 is built from 15 residues. The V segment lost 6 bases and the J segment 5 bases; nucleotides outside the gene matches: 7. Germline V gene lookup returns CDR1 SGHVS and CDR2 FQNEAQ. In DNA form, the CDR3 reads TGTGCCAGCAGTCCGGGACTAGCGGGGACCCACGAGCAGTACTTC. Translated, it gives CASSPGLAGTHEQYF.

V is TRBV5-1 and J is TRBJ2-3, with TRBD2 matching over 7 bases. V shed 0 bases and J 6 bases; nucleotides not matched to a gene: 7. The CDR3 runs to 15 residues. Germline CDR1 reads SGHRS; CDR2 reads YFSETQ. The CDR3 bases are TGCGCCAGCAGCTTGGGGACTAGGGAGTCGGATACGCAGTATTTT. It is translated as CASSLGTRESDTQYF.

This chain links TRBV6-1 with TRBJ1-2; D call uncertain. The V end lost 5 bases, the J end lost 2 bases, and 9 bases lay between the germline ends. The CDR3 sequence is 13 residues long. Germline V gene sequence: CDR1 MNHNS, CDR2 SASEGT. This CDR3 reads CASSFGENYGYTF. In nucleotides, the CDR3 is TGTGCCAGCAGTTTCGGGGAGAACTATGGCTACACCTTC.

Notes on this clone: One end of the junction fails to match germline, which may point to a read error. The rearrangement uses TRBV18 and TRBJ1-2; unclear D gene. The CDR3 loop spans 16 amino acids. Germline V gives CDR1 KGHSH, CDR2 LQKENI. The CDR3 DNA follows: TGTGCCAGCTCACCGCTCGTTGGGAGCGACATCCCGGTTCTTGCCTTC. It translates to CASSPLVGSDIPVLAF.

This clone was counted only a few times. The gene calls are TRBV7-9 and TRBJ1-3; D not resolved. V was pared by 4 bases and J by 3 bases, with 10 bases between. Germline CDR1 SEHNR, CDR2 FQNEAQ (reference sequence). This CDR3 contains 14 residues. The CDR3 nucleotides are TGTGCCAGCAGCTCTAGGGAGTTTGGAAACACCATATATTTT. It codes for CASSSREFGNTIYF.